The entry that follows covers one TCR beta chain sequence. Its cognate antigen is unknown. These data come from a study of CXCR3-negative and CXCR3-positive naive CD8 T cells. Whole-study results and caveats: TRBV-TRBJ usage was alike in naive CXCR3-negative and CXCR3-positive cells but differed in memory cells. CXCR3-negative naive cells had less hydrophobic TRB CDR3s than did CXCR3-positive naive cells. Comparably high diversity marked both naive subsets, whereas memory CD8+ cells had much lower diversity. From TRB CDR3 properties, TCR strength was inferred; surface CD5 did not differ between naive subsets.

All TRB cDNA libraries came from 5' RACE performed with UMI labels. TCRdb re-analyzed the 5' RACE reads; it lists each CDR3 protein once, without DNA. Recorded for this sample: roughly 120,000 distinct CDR3 sequences. This CDR3 comprises 16 residues. Germline values: CDR1 SGHNT, CDR2 YENEEA. The source is a human donor in good health. Some clones in this sample may be carry-over from other donors' samples. The chain carries TRBV11-3 and TRBJ2-3; the TCRdb D gene call, TRBD1, has no DNA to confirm it. Material: naive CXCR3+ CD8+ T cells from blood. Regarding subset: CD45RO-CCR7+CD27+CD95- naive CD8+ T cells expressing CXCR3 (TNR3+). The CDR3 reads CASSPRRGEITDTQYF.